These 5 T cell receptor beta chains originate from one sample sequenced in a study of T cells in Graves' hyperthyroidism and ophthalmopathy. TCR beta CDR3 regions were amplified from RNA transcripts. Carried out on the TCR CDR3, a first-round RT-PCR used the HTBI primer set. MiXCR, applied by TCRdb to the multiplex PCR reads, yields one record per CDR3 protein. The table has about 640,000 distinct CDR3 sequences, 45% seen once; the top ten hold more than 7%. The sequenced sample consisted of peripheral blood or thyroid tissue (not recorded which). The receptors were sampled from an adult man with Graves' disease, either hyperthyroidism or ophthalmopathy (not recorded which).

The table lists this clonotype with a few counts. The chain combines TRBV2 with TRBJ1-3, with unresolved D. Trimming left V 3 bases short and J 4 bases short, with 4 bases between. Per the germline V gene, CDR1 is SNHLY and CDR2 is FYNNEI. The CDR3 consists of 12 residues. Written as DNA, the CDR3 is TGTGCCAGCAGTGAGCGGGGAAACACCATATATTTT. It translates to CASSERGNTIYF.

The CDR3 loop is CASSFTGGGDKLFF. In DNA form, the CDR3 reads TGTGCCAGCAGTTTTACAGGGGGCGGTGACAAACTGTTTTTT. The chain joins TRBV9 to TRBJ1-4, with TRBD1 matching over 9 bases. CDR1 is SGDLS, CDR2 YYNGEE, per germline. This CDR3 spans 14 amino acids. V shed 5 bases and J 11 bases; nucleotides not matched to a gene: 10. The full variable domain, completed using reference TRBV9 and TRBJ1-4, is DSGVTQTPKHLITATGQRVTLRCSPRSGDLSVYWYQQSLDQGLQFLIQYYNGEERAKGNILERFSAQQFPDLHSELNLSSLELGDSALYFCASSFTGGGDKLFFGSGTQLSVL.

This chain connects TRBV7-9 to TRBJ2-7, with D possibly being TRBD2 (6 bases). CDR1 SEHNR and CDR2 FQNEAQ come from the germline V gene (reference sequence). The CDR3 extends over 15 amino acids. Trimming pared 5 bases from V and 8 bases from J, leaving 22 bases between. The CDR3 sequence is CASSPGRENQPQQYF. CDR3 coding DNA: TGTGCCAGCAGCCCGGGACGGGAGAATCAGCCCCAGCAGTACTTC.

The J gene is TRBJ2-5, the V gene TRBV10-3, with TRBD1 identical over 10 bases. Germline V gene sequence: CDR1 ENHRY, CDR2 SYGVKD. The CDR3 runs to 14 residues. V lost 8 bases, J lost 4 bases, and 7 bases stayed unmatched. CDR3 amino acids: CAIGTGDRGETQYF. The CDR3 region has the DNA TGTGCCATCGGGACAGGGGATAGGGGAGAGACCCAGTACTTC.

This clonotype was observed many times. This chain connects TRBV2 to TRBJ1-4, with TRBD1 matching 11 bases. This CDR3 has 14 residues. Trimming at V came to 6 bases and at J to 8 bases, leaving 5 bases not matched to a gene. Germline V gene lookup returns CDR1 SNHLY and CDR2 FYNNEI. The CDR3 here is CASSVGTGGEKLFF. In DNA form, the CDR3 reads TGTGCCAGCAGCGTCGGGACAGGGGGAGAAAAACTGTTTTTT.